This TCR beta chain was captured in a study of Ad26.COV2.S vaccination and SARS-CoV-2 variants. Treatment indicated: some 20 received Ad26.COV2.S at low or high dose, single or two shots; five or six received placebo; per-sample allocation not given. Samples analyzed were those drawn on day 63 after the first vaccine or placebo injection. This table comes from immunoSEQ multiplex PCR, and its TCRdb copy is limited to in-frame clones, with some not included. The sample holds about 320,000 clones, approximately 80% seen once. Study results and caveats: Spike-specific CD8+ and CD4+ T cell responses reportedly showed substantial breadth after vaccination. The TCR breadth and depth analyses may have understated or missed part of the total T cell responses.

The CDR3 totals 17 residues. CDR1 is SGHAT and CDR2 is FQNNGV in the germline V gene. V lost 5 bases and J 1 base, leaving 20 bases between the germline ends. As for this clone: Its antigen is not identified.

The source was peripheral blood, collected in a trial of Ad26.COV2.S vaccine versus placebo. This sequence was found in a person aged 18-65 years who received the Ad26.COV2.S COVID-19 vaccine or a placebo. V usage is TRBV11-2 and J usage is TRBJ1-1, with no clear D. The CDR3 DNA reads TGTGCCAGCAGCCGCAGATTTAAGATACGGGGGAACACTGAAGCTTTCTTT. This gives the protein CASSRRFKIRGNTEAFF.